This T cell receptor beta chain was captured by sequencing in a study of blood T cell repertoires in COVID-19. Here immunoSEQ multiplex PCR was the method, and the copy in TCRdb shows in-frame clones only, minus some. The sample yields approximately 89,000 clones, nearly 90% seen once. This CDR3 comprises 17 residues. V lost 6 bases to trimming and J lost 4 bases, with 25 bases between them. Germline CDR1 MNHEY, CDR2 SMNVEV (reference sequence). The receptor's source is a man between 65 and 85 years old with acute or convalescent COVID-19. The chain has TRBV27 and TRBJ2-7, with D perhaps TRBD2 (6 bases). The sample was peripheral blood. CDR3 bases: TGTGCCAGCAGCCCCTATCGATCGATAGGGACTGGATACGAGCAGTACTTC. Encoded protein: CASSPYRSIGTGYEQYF.